These 30 T cell receptor beta chains share one sample of origin, sequenced in a study of T cell repertoires in cytomegalovirus infection. In TCRdb, the reads were re-called with MiXCR into one record per CDR3 protein. The data contain hundreds of thousands of distinct CDR3 sequences, over 7.5% of them singletons. The specimen sequenced was PBMCs. These TCRs come from a human donor in good health (CMV status not recorded). Some clones in this sample may be carry-over from other donors' samples.

The V call is TRBV28, the J call TRBJ2-6; D is unclear. V gave up 7 bases and J gave up 1 base, with 11 bases separating them. The CDR3 sequence is 15 residues long. Germline V gene sequence: CDR1 MDHEN, CDR2 SYDVKM. In DNA, the CDR3 is TGTGCCAGCACCTCCCCGCGGTCTGGGGCCAACGTCCTGACTTTC. The encoded protein is CASTSPRSGANVLTF.

In its sample, this clonotype was seen many times. V gene TRBV7-2 combines with J gene TRBJ1-2; D gene unclear. Germline CDR1 and CDR2: SGHTA and FQGNSA. The CDR3 has 15 amino acids. The V gene lost 6 bases and the J gene lost 4 bases, with 18 bases spanning the gap. CDR3 bases: TGTGCCAGCAGATATACGGGAAGGCAGTCCTATGGCTACACCTTC. It is translated as CASRYTGRQSYGYTF.

This clonotype was found many times. J is TRBJ2-7 and V is TRBV7-9, with TRBD1 matching over 7 bases. Germline CDR1 reads SEHNR; CDR2 reads FQNEAQ (reference sequence). V gave up 4 bases and J gave up 0 bases; unmatched junction bases: 9. This CDR3 contains 16 residues. This CDR3 is CASSSRTGGSSYEQYF. CDR3 bases: TGTGCCAGCAGCTCAAGGACAGGCGGTAGCTCCTACGAGCAGTACTTC.

This clonotype came up a few times. V usage is TRBV4-1 and J usage is TRBJ1-3; D is uncertain. The V end was cut by 4 bases, the J end by 0 bases, with 22 bases between. The germline gives CDR1 MGHRA, CDR2 YSYEKL. The CDR3 runs 19 residues. CDR3 DNA: TGCGCCAGCAGCCCCCGTTGGGGTAGTTCGGGGAGCTCTGGAAACACCATATATTTT. It encodes CASSPRWGSSGSSGNTIYF.

V is TRBV20-1 and J is TRBJ2-7, with TRBD2 identical over 8 bases. This CDR3 has 12 residues. J lost 0 bases, V lost 6 bases, and 1 base had no gene match. Looked up from germline, CDR1 is DFQATT and CDR2 is SNEGSKA (reference sequence). This chain's CDR3 is CSASGSSYEQYF. The CDR3 coding sequence is TGCAGTGCCAGCGGGAGCTCCTACGAGCAGTACTTC.

This clonotype was counted a few times. J is TRBJ1-4 and V is TRBV20-1; no firm D call. There are 13 residues in the CDR3. V was pared by 6 bases and J by 4 bases, with 12 bases between. Germline assignment: CDR1 DFQATT and CDR2 SNEGSKA (reference sequence). The DNA of the CDR3 is TGCAGTGCAACTGGAGGGTTTAATGAAAAACTGTTTTTT. This sequence encodes CSATGGFNEKLFF.

In this sample, this clonotype turned up many times. The V gene is TRBV10-3, the J gene TRBJ1-2; D not resolved. Trimming removed 0 bases from V and 4 bases from J, with 12 bases in between. The CDR3 covers 15 residues. Germline values: CDR1 ENHRY, CDR2 SYGVKD. CDR3 coding DNA: TGTGCCATCAGTGAGTCAGGACGCACGACCTATGGCTACACCTTC. It codes for CAISESGRTTYGYTF.

At least ten counts were recorded for this clonotype. The chain carries TRBV7-9 and TRBJ2-5, with 8 bases matching TRBD2. The CDR3 has 14 amino acids. Losses at the gene ends were 4 bases for V and 4 bases for J; bases not matched to a gene: 5. Germline V CDR1 and CDR2: SEHNR, FQNEAQ (reference sequence). CDR3 in DNA: TGTGCCAGCAGCTCCCAGGCGGGAGGAGAGACCCAGTACTTC. Residues: CASSSQAGGETQYF. Combining the CDR3 with reference TRBV7-9 and TRBJ2-5 gives the whole variable domain DTGVSQNPRHKITKRGQNVTFRCDPISEHNRLYWYRQTLGQGPEFLTYFQNEAQLEKSRLLSDRFSAERPKGSFSTLEIQRTEQGDSAMYLCASSSQAGGETQYFGPGTRLLVL.

The chain recombines TRBV4-1 with TRBJ2-3; no reliable D call. Germline values: CDR1 MGHRA, CDR2 YSYEKL. V was clipped by 4 bases and J by 4 bases, with 12 bases between them. The CDR3 is 14 amino acids. The CDR3 DNA is TGCGCCAGCAGCCCCTCCGTGGGGTCAGATACGCAGTATTTT. This translates into CASSPSVGSDTQYF.

This clonotype was picked up many times. The rearrangement uses TRBV7-6 and TRBJ2-2; 14 nucleotides align to TRBD2. CDR3 length: 20 amino acids. Germline V gene data show CDR1 as SGHVS and CDR2 as FNYEAQ. V dropped 0 bases and J dropped 7; count of bases not matched to a gene: 13. CDR3 sequence (DNA): TGTGCCAGCAGCTTAGCACCATATGGGACTAGCGGGAGTTCGGACGGGGAGCTGTTTTTT. Translating gives CASSLAPYGTSGSSDGELFF. The variable domain in full, completed from reference TRBV7-6 and TRBJ2-2, reads GAGVSQSPRYKVTKRGQDVALRCDPISGHVSLYWYRQALGQGPEFLTYFNYEAQQDKSGLPNDRFSAERPEGSISTLTIQRTEQRDSAMYRCASSLAPYGTSGSSDGELFFGEGSRLTVL.

This clonotype has ten or more counts. This sequence joins TRBV12-3 or TRBV12-4 and TRBJ2-7; D ambiguous. The CDR3 extends over 13 amino acids. CDR3 loop: CASGRQSSYEQYF. CDR3 DNA: TGTGCTTCAGGACGGCAGAGCTCCTACGAGCAGTACTTC.

This clonotype came up many times. The chain links TRBV19 to TRBJ1-5, with D uncertain. Trimming left V 7 bases short and J 0 bases short, with 7 bases between. This CDR3 is 13 amino acids long. CDR1 is LNHDA and CDR2 is SQIVND in the germline V gene (reference sequence). As DNA, the CDR3 is TGTGCCAGTACGAGGAATAGCAATCAGCCCCAGCATTTT. Its translation is CASTRNSNQPQHF. The variable domain in full, completed from reference TRBV19 and TRBJ1-5, reads DGGITQSPKYLFRKEGQNVTLSCEQNLNHDAMYWYRQDPGQGLRLIYYSQIVNDFQKGDIAEGYSVSREKKESFPLTVTSAQKNPTAFYLCASTRNSNQPQHFGDGTRLSIL.

This clonotype was detected a few times. CDR3 sequence (DNA): TGTGCCAGCAGTCAACCGCAGGGAGCTGAAGCTTTCTTT. Translating it yields CASSQPQGAEAFF. The V gene is TRBV12-3 or TRBV12-4, the J gene TRBJ1-1; tentatively, D is TRBD1 (5 bases). Between the trimmed V and J ends, which lost 5 bases and 6 bases, there was a span of 13 bases. The length of the CDR3 is 13 residues.

This clonotype was seen more than once but under ten times. The CDR3 reads CASTSSTSLDGEQYF. CDR3 bases: TGTGCCAGCACCTCATCGACTAGTCTAGACGGCGAGCAGTACTTC. The chain employs TRBV27 and TRBJ2-7, with D possibly being TRBD2 (6 bases). The V end was cut by 7 bases, the J end by 6 bases, with 22 bases between. The V gene's germline CDR1 is MNHEY and CDR2 SMNVEV (reference sequence). This CDR3 is built from 15 residues.

V gene TRBV20-1 combines with J gene TRBJ2-3; 9 nucleotides agree with TRBD2. The CDR3 covers 14 residues. The germline V gene has CDR1 DFQATT and CDR2 SNEGSKA (reference sequence). The J segment lost 2 bases and the V segment lost 2 bases, leaving 2 bases of the junction unmatched. The CDR3 DNA follows: TGCAGTGCTAGAAGACTAGCGGTCACAGATACGCAGTATTTT. It encodes CSARRLAVTDTQYF.

This clonotype has at least ten counts. The chain links TRBV11-2 to TRBJ2-1, with D possibly TRBD2 on 5 matching bases. CDR1 SGHAT and CDR2 FQNNGV come from the germline V gene. The V end was cut by 0 bases, the J end by 6 bases, with 18 bases between. The CDR3 is 17 residues long. The CDR3 loop is CASSLDHVRRSVNEQFF. Written as DNA, the CDR3 is TGTGCCAGCAGCTTAGATCATGTCCGGAGGTCGGTCAATGAGCAGTTCTTC. Full variable domain (outside the CDR3, taken from reference TRBV11-2 and TRBJ2-1): EAGVAQSPRYKIIEKRQSVAFWCNPISGHATLYWYQQILGQGPKLLIQFQNNGVVDDSQLPKDRFSAERLKGVDSTLKIQPAKLEDSAVYLCASSLDHVRRSVNEQFFGPGTRLTVL.

This clonotype has a handful of counts. This chain links TRBV28 with TRBJ1-5; the match to TRBD1 covers 8 bases. The CDR3 contains 15 residues. Trimming took 4 bases from V and 7 from J; bases not matched to a gene: 9. CDR1 MDHEN and CDR2 SYDVKM come from the germline V gene. The CDR3: CASSSMDRDEQPQHF. The CDR3 DNA is TGTGCCAGCAGTTCCATGGACAGGGATGAGCAGCCCCAGCATTTT.

There are many counts of this clonotype. The chain links TRBV7-3 to TRBJ2-7; D gene uncertain. Germline assignment: CDR1 SGHTA and CDR2 FQGTGA. This CDR3 is built from 14 residues. With 1 base removed from V and 2 bases from J, the gap between germline ends came to 9 bases. CDR3 region: CASSLNGAAYEQYF. CDR3 DNA sequence: TGTGCCAGCAGCTTAAATGGCGCAGCCTACGAGCAGTACTTC.

This clonotype was seen only a few times. The gene calls are TRBV2 and TRBJ1-5; D is undetermined. Germline V gene lookup returns CDR1 SNHLY and CDR2 FYNNEI. The CDR3 is 13 amino acids. Trimming shortened V by 8 bases and J by 6 bases, and 14 bases separated the two germline ends. CDR3 nucleotides: TGTGCCAGCGGCAAAGGTGGGCCTCAGCCCCAGCATTTT. Residues: CASGKGGPQPQHF.

The table lists this clonotype with many counts. This chain uses TRBV7-2 with TRBJ2-1; 10 nucleotides line up with TRBD1. J was trimmed by 8 bases and V by 3 bases; bases with no gene match: 4. CDR3 length equals 14 residues. Looked up from germline, CDR1 is SGHTA and CDR2 is FQGNSA. CDR3 in DNA: TGTGCCAGCAGCTTCCGGGACAGGGGTGATGAGCAGTTCTTC. This translates into CASSFRDRGDEQFF.

This clonotype was observed a handful of times. V usage is TRBV7-2 and J usage is TRBJ2-3; the D is unclear. The germline CDR1 and CDR2 sequences are SGHTA and FQGNSA. V lost 5 bases to trimming and J lost 2 bases, with 5 bases between them. CDR3 size: 12 residues. CDR3 region: CASSGFTDTQYF. CDR3 coding DNA: TGTGCCAGCAGCGGGTTCACAGATACGCAGTATTTT.

This clonotype was seen a handful of times. The chain is built from TRBV20-1 and TRBJ1-5; D is possibly TRBD1 (6 bases). Germline CDR1 and CDR2: DFQATT and SNEGSKA (reference sequence). Trimming removed 6 bases from V and 5 bases from J, with 17 bases in between. This CDR3 has 14 amino acids. The CDR3 nucleotides read TGCAGTGCCATGGACAGCGGACCCCATCAGCCCCAGCATTTT. Translated, it gives CSAMDSGPHQPQHF.

There are many counts of this clonotype. The chain employs TRBV7-2 and TRBJ1-1, with D perhaps matching TRBD1 (5 bases). Germline lookup yields CDR1 SGHTA and CDR2 FQGNSA. This CDR3 spans 17 amino acids. V lost 1 base and J 1 base, leaving 16 bases between the germline ends. The CDR3 spells CASSLGVGRGQNTEAFF. CDR3 DNA: TGTGCCAGCAGCTTAGGCGTCGGGAGAGGACAGAACACTGAAGCTTTCTTT.

This rearrangement joins TRBV6-1 to TRBJ1-6, with 8 bases matching TRBD1. The ends lost 4 bases at V and 8 bases at J; junction bases unmatched: 4. Looked up from germline, CDR1 is MNHNS and CDR2 is SASEGT. The CDR3 totals 14 residues. CDR3 amino acids: CASSVRGRDSPLHF. CDR3 nucleotides: TGTGCCAGCAGTGTCAGGGGGCGGGATTCACCCCTCCACTTT.

The chain combines TRBV7-3 with TRBJ2-6; maybe TRBD2 (5 bases). V dropped 5 bases and J dropped 3 bases, with 8 bases sitting between them. CDR3 length: 14 residues. Germline V gene sequence: CDR1 SGHTA, CDR2 FQGTGA. The CDR3 is CASSPRVGANVLTF. In DNA, the CDR3 is TGTGCCAGCAGCCCGAGGGTTGGGGCCAACGTCCTGACTTTC.

This clonotype showed up many times. J is TRBJ1-2 and V is TRBV7-2; TRBD1 matches 8 bases. Looked up from germline, CDR1 is SGHTA and CDR2 is FQGNSA. The CDR3 spans 14 residues. The junction had 7 bases not matched to a gene; V was cut back by 2 bases and J by 8 bases. The CDR3 DNA follows: TGTGCCAGCAGCTTATCCGGGACAGGCGAGGGCTACACCTTC. As protein: CASSLSGTGEGYTF.

The chain couples TRBV27 to TRBJ2-5; no clear D gene. With 0 bases removed from V and 5 bases from J, the gap between germline ends came to 10 bases. CDR1 MNHEY and CDR2 SMNVEV come from the germline V gene (reference sequence). The CDR3 is made up of 14 amino acids. The CDR3 here is CASSLSRGWETQYF. CDR3 DNA: TGTGCCAGCAGTTTATCAAGAGGTTGGGAGACCCAGTACTTC.

This clonotype has more than one count but fewer than ten. CDR3 amino acids: CASSLTSDEQYF. CDR3 coding DNA: TGTGCCAGCAGTTTGACAAGCGACGAGCAGTACTTC. The V call is TRBV28, the J call TRBJ2-7; D uncertain. V was shortened by 3 bases and J by 5 bases, with 8 bases between the two germline ends. The CDR3 contains 12 residues. Germline CDR1 is MDHEN and CDR2 is SYDVKM.

CDR3 in amino acids: CASSPGQGPLHYGYTF. CDR3 sequence (DNA): TGTGCCAGCAGTCCGGGACAGGGGCCACTACACTATGGCTACACCTTC. The chain recombines TRBV12-3 or TRBV12-4 with TRBJ1-2, with TRBD1 matching over 10 bases. The CDR3 spans 16 residues. The V gene end was trimmed by 5 bases and the J gene end by 3 bases; junction bases not matched to a gene: 9.

This clonotype came up many times. V usage is TRBV6-5 and J usage is TRBJ1-2; the match to TRBD1 covers 8 bases. V lost 6 bases and J lost 5; bases outside the gene matches: 8. The germline gives CDR1 MNHEY, CDR2 SVGAGI. The CDR3 is made up of 14 amino acids. The CDR3 loop is CASRQPGTGYGYTF. In nucleotides, the CDR3 is TGTGCCAGCAGGCAACCCGGGACAGGTTATGGCTACACCTTC.